This T cell receptor (beta chain) was captured in a study of beta chain features in type 1 diabetes. CDR1 is SGHAT and CDR2 is FQNNGV in the germline V gene. Trimming left V 3 bases short and J 5 bases short, with 5 bases between. CDR3 length: 12 amino acids. This clone has more than one count but fewer than ten. Its matching antigen is unknown. Overall study results and limits: TCRB CDR3s from Type 1 diabetes patients were moderately but significantly shorter in all four CD4+ subsets.

All of the isolated RNA was reverse transcribed, so expressed TCRB transcripts were sequenced. The average output of naive, central memory and regulatory T cell samples was about 3.3 million reads. The table came from immunoSEQ multiplex PCR; TCRdb's copy has only in-frame clones and leaves some out. The sample lists about 370,000 clones; around 9.6% were seen once. The sample consisted of central memory CD4+ T cells from blood. This chain joins TRBV11-2 and TRBJ2-1, with no clear D. The clonotype comes from a man between 25 and 39 years old with type 1 diabetes. The CDR3 reads CASSFDHNEQFF. In DNA, the CDR3 is TGTGCCAGCAGCTTTGACCACAATGAGCAGTTCTTC.